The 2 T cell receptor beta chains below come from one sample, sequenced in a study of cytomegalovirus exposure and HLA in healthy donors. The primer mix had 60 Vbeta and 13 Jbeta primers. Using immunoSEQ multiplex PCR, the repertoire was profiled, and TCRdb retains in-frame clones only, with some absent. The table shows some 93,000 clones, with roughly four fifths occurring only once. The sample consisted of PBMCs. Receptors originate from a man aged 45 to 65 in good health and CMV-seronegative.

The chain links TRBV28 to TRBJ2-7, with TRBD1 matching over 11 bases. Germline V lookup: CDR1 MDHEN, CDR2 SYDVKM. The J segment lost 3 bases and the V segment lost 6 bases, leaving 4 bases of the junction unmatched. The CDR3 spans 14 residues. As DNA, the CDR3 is TGTGCCAGCAGAGCCGGGACAGGGGGCTACGAGCAGTACTTC. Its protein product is CASRAGTGGYEQYF.

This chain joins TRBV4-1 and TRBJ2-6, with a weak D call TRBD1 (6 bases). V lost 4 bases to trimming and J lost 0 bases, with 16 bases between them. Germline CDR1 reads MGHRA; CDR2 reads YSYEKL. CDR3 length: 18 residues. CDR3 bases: TGCGCCAGCAGCCGCCCAATACAGGGTTTCTCTGGGGCCAACGTCCTGACTTTC. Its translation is CASSRPIQGFSGANVLTF.